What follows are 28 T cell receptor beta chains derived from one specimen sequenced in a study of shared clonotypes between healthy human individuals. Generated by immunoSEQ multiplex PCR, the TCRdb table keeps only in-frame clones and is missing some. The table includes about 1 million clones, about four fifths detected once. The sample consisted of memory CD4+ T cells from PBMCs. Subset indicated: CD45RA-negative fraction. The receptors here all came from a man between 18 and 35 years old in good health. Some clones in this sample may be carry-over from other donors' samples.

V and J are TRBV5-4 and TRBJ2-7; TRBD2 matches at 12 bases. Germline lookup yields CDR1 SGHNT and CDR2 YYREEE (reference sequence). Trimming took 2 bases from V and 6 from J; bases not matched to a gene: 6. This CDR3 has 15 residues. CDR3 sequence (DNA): TGTGCCAGCAGCTTAGATTCGACTAGCGGGAGCGAGCAGTACTTC. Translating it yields CASSLDSTSGSEQYF.

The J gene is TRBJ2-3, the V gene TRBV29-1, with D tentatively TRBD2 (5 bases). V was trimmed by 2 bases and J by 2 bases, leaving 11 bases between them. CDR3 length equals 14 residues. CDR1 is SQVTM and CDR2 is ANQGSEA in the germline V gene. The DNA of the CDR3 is TGCAGCGTTGAAAGCAGACTAAACACAGATACGCAGTATTTT. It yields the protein CSVESRLNTDTQYF.

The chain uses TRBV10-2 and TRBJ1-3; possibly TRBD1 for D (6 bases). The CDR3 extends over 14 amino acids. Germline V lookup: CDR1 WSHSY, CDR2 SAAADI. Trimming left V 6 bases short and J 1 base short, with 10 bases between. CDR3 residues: CASSRGYSGNTIYF. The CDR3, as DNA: TGCGCCAGCAGCAGGGGATATTCTGGAAACACCATATATTTT.

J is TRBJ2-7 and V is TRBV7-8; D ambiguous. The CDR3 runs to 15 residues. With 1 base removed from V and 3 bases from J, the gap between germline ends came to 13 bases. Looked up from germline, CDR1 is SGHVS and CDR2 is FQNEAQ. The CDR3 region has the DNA TGTGCCAGCAGCTTAGGAAGCAAAACCCTCTACGAGCAGTACTTC. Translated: CASSLGSKTLYEQYF.

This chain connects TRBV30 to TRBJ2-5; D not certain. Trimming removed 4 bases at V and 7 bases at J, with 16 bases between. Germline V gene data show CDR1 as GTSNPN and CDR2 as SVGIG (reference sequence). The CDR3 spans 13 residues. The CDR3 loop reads CAWTFGGPGTQYF. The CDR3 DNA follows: TGTGCCTGGACTTTTGGCGGACCGGGGACCCAGTACTTC.

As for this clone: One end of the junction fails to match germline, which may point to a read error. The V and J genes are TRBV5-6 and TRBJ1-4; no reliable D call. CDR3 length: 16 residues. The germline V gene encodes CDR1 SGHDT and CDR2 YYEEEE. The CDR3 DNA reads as TGTGCCGGCAGCGGACTAGACGGAACAACTAATGAAAAACTGTTTTTT. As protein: CAGSGLDGTTNEKLFF. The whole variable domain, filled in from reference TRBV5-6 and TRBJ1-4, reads DAGVTQSPTHLIKTRGQQVTLRCSPKSGHDTVSWYQQALGQGPQFIFQYYEEEERQRGNFPDRFSGHQFPNYSSELNVNALLLGDSALYLCAGSGLDGTTNEKLFFGSGTQLSVL.

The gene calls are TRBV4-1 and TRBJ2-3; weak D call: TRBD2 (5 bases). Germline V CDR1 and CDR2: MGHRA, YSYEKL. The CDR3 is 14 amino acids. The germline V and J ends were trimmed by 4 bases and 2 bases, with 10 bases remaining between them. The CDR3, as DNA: TGCGCCAGCAGCCGGACCGGGGACACAGATACGCAGTATTTT. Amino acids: CASSRTGDTDTQYF.

The CDR3 region is CASRGTGQGGTDTQYF. CDR3 coding DNA: TGTGCCAGCAGGGGGACCGGACAGGGCGGCACAGATACGCAGTATTTT. The rearrangement uses TRBV5-6 and TRBJ2-3; 8 bases match TRBD1. The CDR3 totals 16 residues. The junction had 9 bases not matched to a gene; V was cut back by 5 bases and J by 1 base. Germline lookup yields CDR1 SGHDT and CDR2 YYEEEE.

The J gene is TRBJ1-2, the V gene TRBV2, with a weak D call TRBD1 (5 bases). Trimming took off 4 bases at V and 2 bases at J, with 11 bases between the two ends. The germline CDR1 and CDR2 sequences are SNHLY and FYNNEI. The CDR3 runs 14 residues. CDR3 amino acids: CASSGQGPNYGYTF. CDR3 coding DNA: TGTGCCAGCAGTGGGCAGGGACCCAACTATGGCTACACCTTC.

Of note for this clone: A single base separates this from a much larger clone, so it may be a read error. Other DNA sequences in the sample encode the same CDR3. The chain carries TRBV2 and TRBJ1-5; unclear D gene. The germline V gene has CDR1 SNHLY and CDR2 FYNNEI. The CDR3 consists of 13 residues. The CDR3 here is CASRLERDQPQHF. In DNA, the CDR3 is TGTGCCAGCAGGTTAGAGCGAGATCAGCCTCAGCATTTT.

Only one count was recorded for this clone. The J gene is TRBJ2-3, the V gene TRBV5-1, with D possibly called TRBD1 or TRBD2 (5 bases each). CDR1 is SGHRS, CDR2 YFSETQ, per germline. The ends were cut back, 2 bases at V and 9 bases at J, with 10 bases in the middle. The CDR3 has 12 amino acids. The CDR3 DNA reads TGCGCCAGCAGCTTTGGGACCGGGACGCAGTATTTT. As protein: CASSFGTGTQYF.

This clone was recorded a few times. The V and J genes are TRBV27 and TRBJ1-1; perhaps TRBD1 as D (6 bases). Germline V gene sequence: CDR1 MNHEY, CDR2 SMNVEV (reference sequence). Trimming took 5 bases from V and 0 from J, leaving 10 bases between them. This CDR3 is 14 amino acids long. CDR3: CASSKDSMNTEAFF. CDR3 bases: TGTGCCAGCAGTAAGGACAGCATGAACACTGAAGCTTTCTTT.

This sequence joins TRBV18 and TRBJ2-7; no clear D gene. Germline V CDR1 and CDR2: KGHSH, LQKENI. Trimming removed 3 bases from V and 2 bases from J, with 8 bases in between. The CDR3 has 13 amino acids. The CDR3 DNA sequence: TGTGCCAGCTCACCCGACGGAGCCTACGAGCAGTACTTC. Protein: CASSPDGAYEQYF. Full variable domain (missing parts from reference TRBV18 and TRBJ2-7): NAGVMQNPRHLVRRRGQEARLRCSPMKGHSHVYWYRQLPEEGLKFMVYLQKENIIDESGMPKERFSAEFPKEGPSILRIQQVVRGDSAAYFCASSPDGAYEQYFGPGTRLTVT.

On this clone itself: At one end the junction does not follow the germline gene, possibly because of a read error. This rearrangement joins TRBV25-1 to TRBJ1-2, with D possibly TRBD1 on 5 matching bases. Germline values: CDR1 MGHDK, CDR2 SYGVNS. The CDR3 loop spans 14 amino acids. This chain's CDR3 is CASRESGGVRGYTF. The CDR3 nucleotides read TGTGCCAGCAGGGAATCCGGAGGGGTGCGAGGCTACACCTTC.

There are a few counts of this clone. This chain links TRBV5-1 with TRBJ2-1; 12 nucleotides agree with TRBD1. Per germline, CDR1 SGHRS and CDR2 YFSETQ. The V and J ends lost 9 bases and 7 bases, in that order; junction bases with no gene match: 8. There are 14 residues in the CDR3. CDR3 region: CATGQGALTNEQFF. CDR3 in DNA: TGCGCCACGGGACAGGGGGCGCTTACGAATGAGCAGTTCTTC.

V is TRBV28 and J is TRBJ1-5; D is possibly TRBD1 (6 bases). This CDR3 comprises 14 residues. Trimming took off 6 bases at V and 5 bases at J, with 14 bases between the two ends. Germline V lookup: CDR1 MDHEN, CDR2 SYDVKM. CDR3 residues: CASRYRVVDQPQHF. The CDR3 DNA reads TGTGCCAGCAGATACAGGGTCGTAGATCAGCCCCAGCATTTT.

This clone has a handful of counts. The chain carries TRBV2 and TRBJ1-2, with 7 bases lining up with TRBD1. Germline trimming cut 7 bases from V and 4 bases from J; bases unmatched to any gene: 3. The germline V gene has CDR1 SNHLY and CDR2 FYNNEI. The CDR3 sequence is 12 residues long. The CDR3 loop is CASKGQSYGYTF. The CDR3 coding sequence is TGTGCCAGCAAGGGACAGTCCTATGGCTACACCTTC.

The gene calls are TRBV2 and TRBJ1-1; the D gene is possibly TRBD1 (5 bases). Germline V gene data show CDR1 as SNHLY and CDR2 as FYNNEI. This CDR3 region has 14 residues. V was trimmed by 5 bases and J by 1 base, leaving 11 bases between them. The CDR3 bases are TGTGCCAGCAGTCAAAGGGGCGCGAACACTGAAGCTTTCTTT. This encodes CASSQRGANTEAFF.

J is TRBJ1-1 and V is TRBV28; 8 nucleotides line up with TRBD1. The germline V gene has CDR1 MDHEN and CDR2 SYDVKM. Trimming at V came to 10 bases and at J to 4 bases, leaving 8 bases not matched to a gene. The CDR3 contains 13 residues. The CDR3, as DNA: TGTGCCAACAGGGGGGCAGGGACCACTGAAGCTTTCTTT. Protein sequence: CANRGAGTTEAFF.

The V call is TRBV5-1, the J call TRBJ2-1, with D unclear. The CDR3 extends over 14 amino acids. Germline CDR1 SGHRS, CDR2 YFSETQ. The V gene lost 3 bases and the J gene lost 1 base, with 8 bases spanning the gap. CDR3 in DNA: TGCGCCAGCAGCTCCGGAAATTCCTACAATGAGCAGTTCTTC. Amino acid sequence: CASSSGNSYNEQFF.

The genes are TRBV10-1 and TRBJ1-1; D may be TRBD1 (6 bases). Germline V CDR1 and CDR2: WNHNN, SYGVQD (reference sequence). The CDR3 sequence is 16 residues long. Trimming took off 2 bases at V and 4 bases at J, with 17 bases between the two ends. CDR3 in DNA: TGCGCCAGCAGTGAGACTAACCACAGGGCGGTCACTGAAGCTTTCTTT. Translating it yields CASSETNHRAVTEAFF.

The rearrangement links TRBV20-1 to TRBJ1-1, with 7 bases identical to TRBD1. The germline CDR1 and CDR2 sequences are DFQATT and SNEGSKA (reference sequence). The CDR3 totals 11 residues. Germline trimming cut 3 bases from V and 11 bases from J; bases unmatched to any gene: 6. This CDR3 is CSARDRDSAFF. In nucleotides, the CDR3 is TGCAGTGCTAGGGACCGGGACAGTGCTTTCTTT.

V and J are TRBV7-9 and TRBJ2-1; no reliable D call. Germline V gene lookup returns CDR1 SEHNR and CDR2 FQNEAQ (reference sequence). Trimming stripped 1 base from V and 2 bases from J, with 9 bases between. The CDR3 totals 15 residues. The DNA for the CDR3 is TGTGCCAGCAGCTTAGTCCCCGGACCCTACAATGAGCAGTTCTTC. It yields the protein CASSLVPGPYNEQFF.

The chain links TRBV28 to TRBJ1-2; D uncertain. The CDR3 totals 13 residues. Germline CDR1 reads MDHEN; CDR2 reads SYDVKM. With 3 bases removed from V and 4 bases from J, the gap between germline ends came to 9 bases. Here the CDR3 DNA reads TGTGCCAGCAGTTTTGTGGGTATCTATGGCTACACCTTC. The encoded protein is CASSFVGIYGYTF.

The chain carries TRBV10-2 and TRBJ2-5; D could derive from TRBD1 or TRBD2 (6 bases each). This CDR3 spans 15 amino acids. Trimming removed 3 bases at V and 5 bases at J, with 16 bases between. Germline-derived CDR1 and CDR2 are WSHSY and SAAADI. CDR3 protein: CASSDGGVRGETQYF. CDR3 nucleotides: TGCGCCAGCAGTGATGGAGGGGTTAGGGGGGAGACCCAGTACTTC.

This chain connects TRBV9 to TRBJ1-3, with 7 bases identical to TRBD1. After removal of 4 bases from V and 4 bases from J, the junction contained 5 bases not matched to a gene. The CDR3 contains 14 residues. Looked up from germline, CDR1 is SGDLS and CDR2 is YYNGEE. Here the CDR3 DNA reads TGTGCCAGCAGCAAAGGGGGCGCCGGAAACACCATATATTTT. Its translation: CASSKGGAGNTIYF.

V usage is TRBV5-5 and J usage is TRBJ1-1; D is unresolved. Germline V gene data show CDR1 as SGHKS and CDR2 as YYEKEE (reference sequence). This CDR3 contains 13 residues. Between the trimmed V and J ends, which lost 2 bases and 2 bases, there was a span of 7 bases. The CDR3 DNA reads TGTGCCAGCAGCTTAGAGAGAAACACTGAAGCTTTCTTT. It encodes CASSLERNTEAFF.

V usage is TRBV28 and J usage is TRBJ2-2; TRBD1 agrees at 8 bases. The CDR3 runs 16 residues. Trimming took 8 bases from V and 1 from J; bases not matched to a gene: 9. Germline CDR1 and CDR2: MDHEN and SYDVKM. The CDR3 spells CASLTGGEGNTGELFF. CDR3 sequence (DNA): TGTGCCAGCCTAACAGGGGGAGAAGGGAACACCGGGGAGCTGTTTTTT.